Listed below are T cell receptor beta chains from one sample, sequenced in a study of OX40 agonist ivuxolimab in advanced cancers. The table came from immunoSEQ multiplex PCR; TCRdb's copy has only in-frame clones and leaves some out. This table holds under 80,000 clones, more than 70% found once. The input for sequencing was CD4+ or CD8+ T cells sorted from blood, taken in a trial of the OX40 agonist ivuxolimab. The receptors come from an adult with an advanced solid tumor such as melanoma, head and neck, liver or kidney cancer. CDR3s include the opening cysteine and the closing phenylalanine or tryptophan. A D gene is named only where the DNA matches it firmly. For some rows the clone size is stated as once, few or many, or as a class when expanded; others skip it.

j_call clone_size v_call d_call cdr3_nt cdr3_aa
TRBJ2-5 . TRBV7-2 . TGTGCCAGCAGCTTAGATTACGGTACCCAAGAGACCCAGTACTTC CASSLDYGTQETQYF
TRBJ1-1 . TRBV6-6 . TGTGCCAGCAGTTACTTGAACGGGGCTGAAGCTTTCTTT CASSYLNGAEAFF
TRBJ1-3 few TRBV5-4 . TGTGCCAGCAGCTTAGGACAGCTCTCTGGAAACACCATATATTTT CASSLGQLSGNTIYF
TRBJ2-2 . TRBV7-2 . TGTGCCAGCGGCAGGACAGCGACCGGGGAGCTGTTTTTT CASGRTATGELFF
TRBJ2-5 . TRBV11-3 . TGTGCCAGCAGCCGGAGAACAGGAACGGAGGAGACCCAGTACTTC CASSRRTGTEETQYF
TRBJ1-1 . TRBV19 . TGTGCCAGTAGTATTTTGGGGAACGTCAACATGGCTTTCTTT CASSILGNVNMAFF
TRBJ2-7 many TRBV7-6 . TGTGCCAGCAGCCCTGGACAAAACTACGAGCAGTACTTC CASSPGQNYEQYF
TRBJ1-3 . TRBV18 . TGTGCCAGCTCACCACCGAGTGGAAACACCATATATTTT CASSPPSGNTIYF
TRBJ2-7 . TRBV7-9 TRBD1 TGTGCCAGCAGCTTTACAGGGGTTCGAAACGAGCAGTACTTC CASSFTGVRNEQYF
TRBJ2-7 . TRBV12-1 . TGTGCCAGCGCGCGGGGGACCTACGAGCAGTACTTC CASARGTYEQYF
TRBJ1-2 . TRBV10-3 TRBD1 TGTGCCATCAGTGAACAGGGGAATAACTATGGCTACACCTTC CAISEQGNNYGYTF
TRBJ2-5 once TRBV11-3 TRBD2 TGTGCCAGCAGCTCAGGCTGGGGGGGACGGAATAGCGAGACCCAGTACTTC CASSSGWGGRNSETQYF
TRBJ2-4 few TRBV6-1 TRBD2 TGTGCCAGCAGTGAAGCGTTTGGACTAGGGGCCAAAAACATTCAGTACTTC CASSEAFGLGAKNIQYF
TRBJ1-2 . TRBV30 TRBD1 TGTGCCTGCAGGGGGGCCTATGGCTACACCTTC CACRGAYGYTF
TRBJ2-2 . TRBV15 . TGTGCCACCAGCAGAGATTACGGACAGAACACCGGGGAGCTGTTTTTT CATSRDYGQNTGELFF
TRBJ1-1 . TRBV7-9 . TGTGCCAGCAGCTTACAGGGGCCGAACACTGAAGCTTTCTTT CASSLQGPNTEAFF
TRBJ2-2 . TRBV5-1 TRBD2 TGCGCCAGCAGCTTGGTCGCTAGCGGGTACCCTAACACCGGGGAGCTGTTTTTT CASSLVASGYPNTGELFF
TRBJ2-1 . TRBV7-9 TRBD1 TGTGCCAGCAGCTTAGGACAACAGGGGAGCGTCTACAATGAGCAGTTCTTC CASSLGQQGSVYNEQFF
TRBJ1-4 . TRBV19 . TGTGCCAGTAGCACTCAGGGGATGGGGCCAGAAAAACTGTTTTTT CASSTQGMGPEKLFF
TRBJ2-7 . TRBV6-5 . TGTGCCAGCGGTCTAGCCGTACTATACGAGCAGTACTTC CASGLAVLYEQYF
TRBJ2-7 many TRBV6-1 . TGTGCCAGCAGTGTACAGTACGGATCCTACGAGCAGTACTTC CASSVQYGSYEQYF
TRBJ2-2 . TRBV29-1 TRBD1 TGCAGCGCAACGACAGGGTCCGGGGAGCTGTTTTTT CSATTGSGELFF
TRBJ1-4 . TRBV18 TRBD1 TGTGCCAGCTCAACCCTGACAGGGAAAAATGAAAAACTGTTTTTT CASSTLTGKNEKLFF
TRBJ2-7 . TRBV6-1 . TGTGCCAGCGACCAAAGGTACGAGCAGTACTTC CASDQRYEQYF
TRBJ1-4 . TRBV28 . TGTGCCAGCAGTTTGGGACAAGAAAAACTGTTTTTT CASSLGQEKLFF